The 15 T cell receptor beta chains below were found in one sample sequenced in a study of OX40 agonist ivuxolimab in advanced cancers. The library was produced with the immunoSEQ multiplex PCR assay. The immuneACCESS repertoire file appears here via TCRdb, limited to in-frame rearrangements. These files lack a portion of the clones; in checked studies, under half of the deficit traces to unresolved V genes, and the cause of the others is not known. This sample gives approximately 40,000 clones in total; 92% of them show up just once. The ten largest make up approximately 9.7% of the sample. This material consisted of CD4+ or CD8+ T cells sorted from blood, taken in a trial of the OX40 agonist ivuxolimab. These receptors came from an adult with an advanced solid tumor such as melanoma, head and neck, liver or kidney cancer.

The chain is built from TRBV1 and TRBJ2-7; the table's D call, TRBD2, was not checked against the DNA. TRBV1 is a listed pseudogene. The CDR3 is 16 residues long. Written as DNA, the CDR3 is TGCACCAGCAGTCTAGGGGCTAGCGGGGACTCCTACGAGCAGTACTTC. This sequence encodes CTSSLGASGDSYEQYF.

The chain carries TRBV7-9 and TRBJ2-2, with a weak D call TRBD2 (6 bases). Germline V gene sequence: CDR1 SEHNR, CDR2 FQNEAQ (reference sequence). With 1 base removed from V and 2 bases from J, the gap between germline ends came to 8 bases. The CDR3 is 15 amino acids. The CDR3 coding sequence is TGTGCCAGCAGCTTAGACGGGAGAAACACCGGGGAGCTGTTTTTT. Amino acid sequence: CASSLDGRNTGELFF.

This clone appeared once. The chain is built from TRBV7-4 and TRBJ2-5; D is possibly TRBD2 (7 bases). This CDR3 is 17 amino acids long. The V end was cut by 5 bases, the J end by 4 bases, with 23 bases between. Per the germline V gene, CDR1 is SGHVT and CDR2 is SQSDAQ. The CDR3 DNA follows: TGTGCCAGCAGCCCCACTCACGGGGGGCAGATCGGAGAGACCCAGTACTTC. Translation gives CASSPTHGGQIGETQYF.

The chain carries TRBV28 and TRBJ1-3; D not certain. There are 15 residues in the CDR3. V was pared by 3 bases and J by 4 bases, with 13 bases between. Germline CDR1 and CDR2: MDHEN and SYDVKM. The CDR3 DNA is TGTGCCAGCAGTTTCTCCCCGGTGGGGGGAAACACCATATATTTT. The encoded protein is CASSFSPVGGNTIYF.

There are a few counts of this clone. The chain carries TRBV28 and TRBJ2-7; maybe TRBD1 (6 bases). The germline V and J ends were trimmed by 2 bases and 1 base, with 9 bases remaining between them. Germline CDR1 MDHEN, CDR2 SYDVKM. The CDR3 is 14 residues long. The CDR3 spells CASSLGGSSYEQYF. In DNA, the CDR3 is TGTGCCAGCAGTTTAGGGGGCAGTTCCTACGAGCAGTACTTC.

The chain combines TRBV29-1 with TRBJ2-1, with 9 bases fitting TRBD1. The trim removed 7 bases at V and 4 bases at J, leaving 8 bases unmatched. Per germline, CDR1 SQVTM and CDR2 ANQGSEA. The CDR3 runs 14 residues. The CDR3 spells CSAEGTGSYNEQFF. DNA of the CDR3: TGCAGCGCCGAAGGGACAGGGAGTTACAATGAGCAGTTCTTC.

A note on this clone: Other DNA sequences in this sample translate to the same CDR3. The genes are TRBV12-5 and TRBJ2-1; D might be TRBD2 (5 bases). The CDR3 totals 13 residues. Germline V lookup: CDR1 LGHNT, CDR2 FRNRAP. Between the trimmed V and J ends, which lost 0 bases and 9 bases, there was a span of 9 bases. The CDR3 spells CASGLVRGSEQFF. CDR3 sequence (DNA): TGTGCTAGTGGTTTGGTACGAGGGTCTGAGCAGTTCTTC. Variable domain in full (rest from reference TRBV12-5 and TRBJ2-1): DARVTQTPRHKVTEMGQEVTMRCQPILGHNTVFWYRQTMMQGLELLAYFRNRAPLDDSGMPKDRFSAEMPDATLATLKIQPSEPRDSAVYFCASGLVRGSEQFFGPGTRLTVL.

The V gene is TRBV10-3, the J gene TRBJ2-6; D ambiguous. The CDR3 loop spans 14 amino acids. The ends were cut back, 3 bases at V and 0 bases at J, with 3 bases in the middle. CDR1 and CDR2 from the germline V gene are ENHRY and SYGVKD. The CDR3 DNA is TGTGCCATCAGTGAAGGCTCTGGGGCCAACGTCCTGACTTTC. Amino acids: CAISEGSGANVLTF.

The chain employs TRBV6-1 and TRBJ2-7; D may correspond to TRBD1 or TRBD2 (5 bases each). Germline assignment: CDR1 MNHNS and CDR2 SASEGT. V was clipped by 7 bases and J by 5 bases, with 15 bases between them. The CDR3 sequence is 13 residues long. CDR3 sequence (DNA): TGTGCCAGCAATGACCGAGGGGTGGACGAGCAGTACTTC. It encodes CASNDRGVDEQYF.

The chain joins TRBV7-3 to TRBJ2-2; D is ambiguous. The V end lost 2 bases, the J end lost 6 bases, and 4 bases lay between the germline ends. This CDR3 spans 12 amino acids. Germline CDR1 reads SGHTA; CDR2 reads FQGTGA. The CDR3 coding sequence is TGTGCCAGCAGCTTAGGCCCCGGGGAGCTGTTTTTT. Translating it yields CASSLGPGELFF.

This clone was counted a few times. This chain links TRBV7-6 with TRBJ2-3; either TRBD1 or TRBD2 may fit D (5 bases each). Germline lookup yields CDR1 SGHVS and CDR2 FNYEAQ. V was trimmed by 3 bases and J by 0 bases, leaving 16 bases between them. This CDR3 spans 17 amino acids. Written as DNA, the CDR3 is TGTGCCAGCAGCTTGGCCCCTTGGGGCGGGAGCACAGATACGCAGTATTTT. This gives the protein CASSLAPWGGSTDTQYF.

V is TRBV6-5 and J is TRBJ2-7, with TRBD2 identical over 12 bases. The V gene end was trimmed by 5 bases and the J gene end by 3 bases; junction bases not matched to a gene: 2. CDR1 and CDR2 from the germline V gene are MNHEY and SVGAGI. The CDR3 loop spans 14 amino acids. The CDR3 DNA reads as TGTGCCAGCAGTCTGACTAGCGGGAGCTACGAGCAGTACGTC. Translation gives CASSLTSGSYEQYV.

The chain combines TRBV5-1 with TRBJ2-2, with TRBD1 identical over 7 bases. The V and J ends lost 1 base and 2 bases, in that order; junction bases with no gene match: 2. The V gene's germline CDR1 is SGHRS and CDR2 YFSETQ. The CDR3 is made up of 15 amino acids. The CDR3 DNA follows: TGCGCCAGCAGCTTGAACAGGGGAAACACCGGGGAGCTGTTTTTT. Translating gives CASSLNRGNTGELFF.

The chain couples TRBV13 to TRBJ2-2, with a possible D match to TRBD2 (5 bases). In germline, CDR1 is PRHDT, CDR2 FYEKMQ (reference sequence). The CDR3 consists of 14 residues. V was clipped by 4 bases and J by 6 bases, with 12 bases between them. The CDR3 loop reads CASSSGYGAGELFF. Here the CDR3 DNA reads TGTGCCAGCAGCTCCGGCTACGGGGCCGGGGAGCTGTTTTTT.

As for this clone: This may stem from a read error, because a much larger clone lies one nucleotide away. V gene TRBV4-2 combines with J gene TRBJ1-2; unclear D gene. The germline V gene encodes CDR1 LGHNA and CDR2 YNFKEQ. The CDR3 loop spans 14 amino acids. V gave up 4 bases and J gave up 8 bases, with 17 bases separating them. The CDR3 nucleotides are TGTGCCAGCAGCCCGCTACTTAAGCGGGGAGGCTACACCTTC. It is translated as CASSPLLKRGGYTF.